This T cell receptor beta chain was identified during a study of T cells in Graves' hyperthyroidism and ophthalmopathy. General study points: Blood also held most thyroid clonotypes expanded beyond 0.001.

This CDR3 contains 11 residues. Deletions cut 3 bases from V and 8 bases from J, with 7 bases between. Per germline, CDR1 MDHEN and CDR2 SYDVKM. This clonotype came up many times. As yet, its antigen is unknown. Amplification yielded TCR beta CDR3 regions, with RNA transcripts as the source. Using the HTBI primer set, a first-round RT-PCR was run on the TCR CDR3. TCRdb reprocessed the multiplex PCR reads with MiXCR, giving one entry per CDR3 protein. This repertoire shows approximately 400,000 distinct CDR3 sequences, around a sixth found once; its top ten account for roughly 15%. This receptor was taken from a woman aged 18-30 years with Graves' hyperthyroidism. The chain combines TRBV28 with TRBJ1-1, with no clear D. The source material was blood. CDR3 protein: CASSFVEEAFF. DNA of the CDR3: TGTGCCAGCAGTTTTGTTGAAGAAGCTTTCTTT.